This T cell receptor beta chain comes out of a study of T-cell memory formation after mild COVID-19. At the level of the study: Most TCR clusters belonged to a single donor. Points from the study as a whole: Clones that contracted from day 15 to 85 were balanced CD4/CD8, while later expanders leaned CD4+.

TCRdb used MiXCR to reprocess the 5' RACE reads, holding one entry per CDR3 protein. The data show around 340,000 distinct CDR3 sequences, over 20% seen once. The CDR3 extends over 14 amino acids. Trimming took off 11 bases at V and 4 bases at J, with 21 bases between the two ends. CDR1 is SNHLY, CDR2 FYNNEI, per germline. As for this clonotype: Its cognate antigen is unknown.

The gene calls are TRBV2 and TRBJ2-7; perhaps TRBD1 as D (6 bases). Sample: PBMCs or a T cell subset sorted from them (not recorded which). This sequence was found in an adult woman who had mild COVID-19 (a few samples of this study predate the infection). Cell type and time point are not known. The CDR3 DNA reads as TGTGCCGCTTTACAGGGCGTAAGCGGTTACGAGCAGTACTTC. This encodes CAALQGVSGYEQYF.